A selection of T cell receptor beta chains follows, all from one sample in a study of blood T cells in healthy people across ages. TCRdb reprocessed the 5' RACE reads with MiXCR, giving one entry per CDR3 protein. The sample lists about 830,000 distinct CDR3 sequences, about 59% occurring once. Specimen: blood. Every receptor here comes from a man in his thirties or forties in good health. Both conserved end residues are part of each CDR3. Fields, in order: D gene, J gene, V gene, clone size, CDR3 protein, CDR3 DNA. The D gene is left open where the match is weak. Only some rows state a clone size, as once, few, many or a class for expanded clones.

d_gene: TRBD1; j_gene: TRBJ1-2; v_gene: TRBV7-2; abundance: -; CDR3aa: CASSLALGTANYGYTF; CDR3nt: TGTGCCAGCAGCTTAGCGCTAGGGACAGCTAACTATGGCTACACCTTC
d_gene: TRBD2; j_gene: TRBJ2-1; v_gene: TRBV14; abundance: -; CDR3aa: CASSQPTSPHNEQFF; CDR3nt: TGTGCCAGCAGCCAGCCGACTAGCCCCCACAATGAGCAGTTCTTC
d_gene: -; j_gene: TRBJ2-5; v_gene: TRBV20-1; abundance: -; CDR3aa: CSARPFRGTQYF; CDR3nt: TGCAGTGCTAGACCCTTCCGAGGGACCCAGTACTTC
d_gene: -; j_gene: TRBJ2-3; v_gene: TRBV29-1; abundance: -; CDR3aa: CSASPRVVASDTQYF; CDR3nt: TGCAGCGCTAGCCCCAGGGTAGTGGCATCAGATACGCAGTATTTT
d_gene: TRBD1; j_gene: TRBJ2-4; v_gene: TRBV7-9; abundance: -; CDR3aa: CASSLAPGHRGQVNIQYF; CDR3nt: TGTGCCAGCAGCTTAGCCCCGGGACACAGGGGACAAGTAAACATTCAGTACTTC
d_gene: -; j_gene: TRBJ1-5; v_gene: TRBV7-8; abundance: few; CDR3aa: CASSLVSREEPQHF; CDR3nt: TGTGCCAGCAGCTTAGTCTCCAGGGAGGAGCCCCAGCATTTT
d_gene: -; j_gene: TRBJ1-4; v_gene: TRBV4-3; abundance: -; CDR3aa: CASSQVRRERLFF; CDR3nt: TGCGCCAGCAGCCAAGTCAGGCGAGAAAGACTGTTTTTT
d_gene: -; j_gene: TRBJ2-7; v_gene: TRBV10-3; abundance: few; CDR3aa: CAISERGDTYEQYF; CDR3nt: TGTGCCATCAGTGAACGCGGGGACACCTACGAGCAGTACTTC
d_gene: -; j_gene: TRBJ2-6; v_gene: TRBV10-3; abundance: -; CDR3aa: CAIGRQGTPGANVLTF; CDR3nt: TGTGCCATCGGAAGACAAGGGACCCCTGGGGCCAACGTCCTGACTTTC
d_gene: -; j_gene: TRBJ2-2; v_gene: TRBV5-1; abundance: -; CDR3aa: CASSLVNVIATGELFF; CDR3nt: TGCGCCAGCAGCTTGGTTAATGTGATAGCGACCGGGGAGCTGTTTTTT
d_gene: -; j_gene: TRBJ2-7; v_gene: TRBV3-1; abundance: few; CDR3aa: CASSQVGVAYEQYF; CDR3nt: TGTGCCAGCAGCCAAGTTGGGGTGGCCTACGAGCAGTACTTC
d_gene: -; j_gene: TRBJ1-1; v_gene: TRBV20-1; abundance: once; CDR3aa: CSAPGTGGTEAFF; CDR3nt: TGCAGTGCCCCGGGGACGGGGGGTACTGAAGCTTTCTTT
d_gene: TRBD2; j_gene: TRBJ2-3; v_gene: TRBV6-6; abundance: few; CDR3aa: CASIGAGMLQYF; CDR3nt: TGTGCCAGCATCGGAGCGGGGATGTTGCAGTATTTT
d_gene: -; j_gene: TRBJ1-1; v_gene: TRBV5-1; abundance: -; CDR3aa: CASSTGPKDTEAFF; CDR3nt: TGCGCCAGCAGCACCGGACCGAAGGACACTGAAGCTTTCTTT
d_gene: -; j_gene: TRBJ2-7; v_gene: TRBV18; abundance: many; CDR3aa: CASSPGTGQTYEQYF; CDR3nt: TGTGCCAGCTCACCGGGAACAGGACAGACCTACGAGCAGTACTTC
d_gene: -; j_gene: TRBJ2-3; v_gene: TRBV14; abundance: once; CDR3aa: CASSQEAASTDTQYF; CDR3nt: TGTGCCAGCAGCCAAGAAGCGGCTAGCACAGATACGCAGTATTTT
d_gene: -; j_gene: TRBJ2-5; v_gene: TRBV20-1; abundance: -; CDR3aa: CSARAQQETQYF; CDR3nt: TGCAGTGCTAGGGCACAACAAGAGACCCAGTACTTC
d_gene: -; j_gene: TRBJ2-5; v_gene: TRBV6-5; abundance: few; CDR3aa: CASLQGETQYF; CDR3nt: TGTGCCAGCTTGCAAGGAGAGACCCAGTACTTC
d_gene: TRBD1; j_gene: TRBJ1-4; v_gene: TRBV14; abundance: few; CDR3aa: CASSRDRGLLIEKLFF; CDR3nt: TGTGCCAGCAGCCGGGACAGGGGCCTCCTAATTGAAAAACTGTTTTTT
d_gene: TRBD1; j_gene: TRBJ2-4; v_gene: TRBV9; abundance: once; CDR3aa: CASTSTGGGNIQYF; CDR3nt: TGTGCCAGCACCTCAACAGGGGGCGGGAACATTCAGTACTTC
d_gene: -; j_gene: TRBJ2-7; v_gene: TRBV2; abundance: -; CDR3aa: CASSPIDRYYEQYF; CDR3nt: TGTGCCAGCAGCCCCATCGACCGGTACTACGAGCAGTACTTC
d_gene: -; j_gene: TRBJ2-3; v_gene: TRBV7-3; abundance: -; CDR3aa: CASSLRVVGPSTDTQYF; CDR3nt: TGTGCCAGCAGCTTAAGAGTTGTGGGACCCAGCACAGATACGCAGTATTTT
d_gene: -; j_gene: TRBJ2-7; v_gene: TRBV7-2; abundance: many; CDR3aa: CASSFLYEQYF; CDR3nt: TGTGCCAGCAGTTTCTTATACGAGCAGTACTTC
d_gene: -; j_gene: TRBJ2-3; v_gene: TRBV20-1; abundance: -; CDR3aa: CSATAPGTGGTDTQYF; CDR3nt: TGCAGTGCCACGGCGCCTGGAACTGGGGGCACAGATACGCAGTATTTT
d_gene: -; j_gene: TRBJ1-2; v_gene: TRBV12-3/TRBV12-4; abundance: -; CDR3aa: CASSRRTVRYGYTF; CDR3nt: TGTGCCAGCAGTCGAAGGACGGTACGCTATGGCTACACCTTC
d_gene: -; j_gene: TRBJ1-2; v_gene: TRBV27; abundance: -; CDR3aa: CASRGSGLYGYTF; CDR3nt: TGTGCCAGCAGAGGGTCAGGACTCTATGGCTACACCTTC
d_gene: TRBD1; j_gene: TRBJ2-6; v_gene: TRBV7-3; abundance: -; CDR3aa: CASRKFTGGSSGANVLTF; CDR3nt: TGTGCCAGCAGAAAATTTACAGGGGGCTCCTCTGGGGCCAACGTCCTGACTTTC
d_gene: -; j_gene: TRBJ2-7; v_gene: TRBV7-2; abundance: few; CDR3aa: CASTSPGPYEQYF; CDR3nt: TGTGCCAGCACCAGCCCGGGGCCCTACGAGCAGTACTTC
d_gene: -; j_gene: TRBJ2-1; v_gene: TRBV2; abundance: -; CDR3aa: CASSEMQGINEQFF; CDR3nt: TGTGCCAGCAGTGAAATGCAGGGGATCAATGAGCAGTTCTTC
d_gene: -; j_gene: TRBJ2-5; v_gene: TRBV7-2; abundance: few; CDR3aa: CASSLNGSRGQETQYF; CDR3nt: TGTGCCAGCAGCTTAAATGGTAGCAGGGGCCAAGAGACCCAGTACTTC
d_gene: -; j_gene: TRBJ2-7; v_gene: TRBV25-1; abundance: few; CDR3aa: CASSESPTYEQYF; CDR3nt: TGTGCCAGCAGTGAAAGCCCAACCTACGAGCAGTACTTC
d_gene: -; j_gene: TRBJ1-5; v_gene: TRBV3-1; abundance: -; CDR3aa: CASSPQDGNQPQHF; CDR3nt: TGTGCCAGCAGCCCTCAGGATGGCAATCAGCCCCAGCATTTT
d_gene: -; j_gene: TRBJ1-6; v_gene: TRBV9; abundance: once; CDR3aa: CASGGARKSPLHF; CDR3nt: TGTGCCAGCGGGGGGGCGCGAAAGTCACCCCTCCACTTT
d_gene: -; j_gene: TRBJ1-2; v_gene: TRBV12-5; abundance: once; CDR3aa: CASGANGLFGYTF; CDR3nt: TGTGCTAGTGGGGCGAATGGGCTGTTTGGCTACACCTTC
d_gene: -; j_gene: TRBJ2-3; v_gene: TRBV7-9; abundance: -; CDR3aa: CASSNMGDFGTDTQYF; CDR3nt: TGTGCCAGCAGCAACATGGGGGACTTTGGCACAGATACGCAGTATTTT
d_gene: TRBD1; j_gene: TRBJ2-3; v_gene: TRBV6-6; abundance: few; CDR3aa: CASSYSGTGFLDTQYF; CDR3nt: TGTGCCAGCAGTTACAGTGGGACAGGGTTCCTAGATACGCAGTATTTT
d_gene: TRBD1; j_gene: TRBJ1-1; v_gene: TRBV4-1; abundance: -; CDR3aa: CASSHERGLYPEAFF; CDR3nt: TGCGCCAGCAGCCATGAGAGGGGGCTGTACCCTGAAGCTTTCTTT
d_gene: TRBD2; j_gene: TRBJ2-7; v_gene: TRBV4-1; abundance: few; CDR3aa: CASSQNLAGYYEQYF; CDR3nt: TGCGCCAGCAGCCAAAACCTAGCGGGATACTACGAGCAGTACTTC
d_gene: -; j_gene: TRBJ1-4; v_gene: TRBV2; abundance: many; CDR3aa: CASGDGYNEKLFF; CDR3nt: TGTGCCAGCGGGGACGGATATAATGAAAAACTGTTTTTT
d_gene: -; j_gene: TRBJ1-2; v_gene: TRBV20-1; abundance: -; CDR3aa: CSARGARGTNYGYTF; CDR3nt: TGCAGTGCTAGAGGGGCCAGGGGAACGAACTATGGCTACACCTTC
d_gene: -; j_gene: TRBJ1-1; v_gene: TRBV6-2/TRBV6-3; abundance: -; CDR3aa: CASSSEREGTEAFF; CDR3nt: TGTGCCAGCAGTTCAGAGAGAGAAGGCACTGAAGCTTTCTTT
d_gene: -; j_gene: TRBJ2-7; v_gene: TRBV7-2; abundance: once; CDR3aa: CASSSRGGNGYEQYF; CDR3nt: TGTGCCAGCAGCTCCCGAGGGGGGAATGGTTACGAGCAGTACTTC
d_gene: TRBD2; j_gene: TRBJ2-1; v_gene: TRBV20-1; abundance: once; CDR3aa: CSASPGGGEYNEQFF; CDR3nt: TGCAGTGCTAGCCCAGGCGGGGGGGAATACAATGAGCAGTTCTTC